These T cell receptor beta chains were read from a single sample in a study of shared clonotypes between healthy human individuals. Data came from immunoSEQ multiplex PCR; TCRdb stores just in-frame clones and leaves some out. The table has approximately 980,000 clones, 70% to 85% seen once. The sequencing input was memory CD4+ T cells sorted from blood. These TCRs come from a man in his late teens or twenties in good health. Each CDR3 is given without its conserved first and last residue. Part of the rows lack a size; the others show once, few, many or a class for expanded clones.

J gene | V gene | clone size | CDR3 protein
TRBJ1-3 | TRBV2 | once | ASSVIGHSGNTIY
TRBJ2-1 | TRBV7-6 | . | ASSLGTAYNEQF
TRBJ2-1 | TRBV7-9 | . | ASSSGLAGAEQF
TRBJ1-3 | TRBV29-1 | . | SVIQGTGNTIY
TRBJ2-6 | TRBV10-3 | . | AISDGLAGGPGANVLT
TRBJ2-1 | TRBV29-1 | . | SVESANEQF
TRBJ2-7 | TRBV10-3 | many | ATTSGGLDEQY
TRBJ2-7 | TRBV6-5 | . | ASSVVTGGYEQY
TRBJ1-4 | TRBV5-6 | . | ASSPTGLANEKLF
TRBJ2-1 | TRBV5-1 | . | ASSLASTGQGEQF
TRBJ2-3 | TRBV7-9 | . | ASSSIWGLAGVSTDTQY
TRBJ2-1 | TRBV10-3 | once | AISGTAEGEQF
TRBJ1-6 | TRBV28 | few | ASRPRPAYSPLH
TRBJ1-2 | TRBV2 | . | ASSGTGTGVYGYT
TRBJ2-1 | TRBV19 | . | ASSPGWGGRDNEQF
TRBJ1-6 | TRBV5-1 | . | ASSLGDRPNSPLH
TRBJ2-7 | TRBV5-1 | . | ASSLQGPHYEQY
TRBJ1-1 | TRBV28 | . | ASRETRITEAF
TRBJ2-3 | TRBV6-5 | . | ASSYSGEPTDTQY
TRBJ1-2 | TRBV5-5 | . | ASSLSTGSYGYT
TRBJ2-4 | TRBV2 | . | ASSEQGRTKNIQY
TRBJ2-7 | TRBV28 | . | ASSLLLLGAYEQY
TRBJ1-1 | TRBV7-2 | . | ASSRTGGTEAF
TRBJ2-3 | TRBV25-1 | . | ASSLGPGSTDTQY
TRBJ2-3 | TRBV19 | . | ASSISGSSTDTQY
TRBJ2-7 | TRBV10-2 | many | ATLRGLAGEQY
TRBJ2-5 | TRBV7-6 | . | ASSPGLAASGTQY
TRBJ2-3 | TRBV7-8 | few | ASSLADPPTDTQY
TRBJ1-6 | TRBV7-9 | . | ASSSVSASPLH